This entry lists 20 T cell receptor beta chains sequenced from one sample in a study of glioma-infiltrating T cells. TCR alpha and beta CDR3 regions were amplified from RNA using iRepertoire nested multiplex PCR. TCRdb used MiXCR to reprocess the multiplex PCR reads, holding one entry per CDR3 protein. Of about 210,000 distinct CDR3 sequences detected, more than 30% appear once; the ten largest clones hold roughly 21%. The sample was glioma tissue, nonneoplastic brain tissue, or PBMCs (not recorded which). The receptors originated from a human donor with low-grade glioma or glioblastoma, undergoing nonglioma brain surgery, or in good health (not recorded which).

The V gene is TRBV3-1, the J gene TRBJ2-7; D ambiguous. The CDR3 covers 14 residues. Germline V lookup: CDR1 LGHDT, CDR2 YNNKEL (reference sequence). V gave up 0 bases and J gave up 1 base, with 7 bases separating them. The CDR3 DNA is TGTGCCAGCAGCCAAGAGGTTCAGTCCTACGAGCAGTACTTC. It encodes CASSQEVQSYEQYF.

This chain connects TRBV12-3 or TRBV12-4 to TRBJ2-7, with D perhaps assigned TRBD1 or TRBD2 (5 bases each). The CDR3 is 16 residues long. V dropped 6 bases and J dropped 0 bases, with 18 bases sitting between them. The CDR3 DNA reads TGTGCCAGCAGACCACCGGGGCTAGTCAGCTCCTACGAGCAGTACTTC. It yields the protein CASRPPGLVSSYEQYF.

This clonotype was recorded many times. The chain combines TRBV7-2 with TRBJ2-1, with D possibly being TRBD2 (6 bases). CDR3 size: 14 residues. V shed 8 bases and J shed 5 bases, with 16 bases lying between them. Germline V CDR1 and CDR2: SGHTA, FQGNSA. The DNA of the CDR3 is TGTGCCAGCCGAACTTCGGGAGACCACAATGAGCAGTTCTTC. Translation gives CASRTSGDHNEQFF.

Ten or more counts support this clonotype. The genes are TRBV20-1 and TRBJ1-2; 7 nucleotides match TRBD1. The CDR3 is 15 residues long. V shed 1 base and J 1 base; nucleotides not matched to a gene: 6. The germline V gene has CDR1 DFQATT and CDR2 SNEGSKA (reference sequence). DNA of the CDR3: TGCAGTGCTAGAGTTGGGGCAGGGGGTAACTATGGCTACACCTTC. Protein sequence: CSARVGAGGNYGYTF.

This clonotype has ten or more counts. This chain uses TRBV7-9 with TRBJ2-7; 12 bases agree with TRBD2. From germline, CDR1 is SEHNR and CDR2 FQNEAQ (reference sequence). With 9 bases clipped from V and 2 bases from J, the junction kept 5 bases outside the gene matches. The CDR3 is made up of 14 amino acids. CDR3 protein: CASRLAGGPYEQYF. The DNA for the CDR3 is TGTGCCAGTCGCCTAGCGGGAGGGCCCTACGAGCAGTACTTC. The full variable domain, completed using reference TRBV7-9 and TRBJ2-7, is DTGVSQNPRHKITKRGQNVTFRCDPISEHNRLYWYRQTLGQGPEFLTYFQNEAQLEKSRLLSDRFSAERPKGSFSTLEIQRTEQGDSAMYLCASRLAGGPYEQYFGPGTRLTVT.

To note about this clonotype: It may be a read error: a sequence one base away is much more abundant. V gene TRBV7-2 combines with J gene TRBJ2-5; D uncertain. The CDR3 extends over 13 amino acids. Per germline, CDR1 SGHTA and CDR2 FQGNSA. Trimming removed 4 bases at V and 7 bases at J, with 13 bases between. DNA of the CDR3: TGTGCCAGCAGCTCCTACACTGAAGGGACCCAGTACTTC. This translates into CASSSYTEGTQYF.

Worth noting for this clonotype: Just one base apart from a much larger clone, this may be a read error. This chain joins TRBV7-9 and TRBJ2-5, with 7 bases aligning to TRBD1. Judging by the DNA end, TRBJ2-7 fits better; the J call may be wrong. Germline loops: CDR1 SEHNR, CDR2 FQNEAQ (reference sequence). The CDR3 spans 14 residues. This CDR3 reads CASSYGTEIYEQYF. For the CDR3, the DNA is TGTGCCAGCAGCTACGGGACAGAAATTTACGAGCAGTACTTC.

In its sample, this clonotype was seen many times. The V and J genes are TRBV20-1 and TRBJ2-7; D is perhaps TRBD2 (6 bases). CDR1 is DFQATT, CDR2 SNEGSKA, per germline (reference sequence). V was trimmed by 0 bases and J by 3 bases, leaving 18 bases between them. This CDR3 has 16 amino acids. CDR3 sequence: CSARDGGAHGLYEQYF. The CDR3 DNA follows: TGCAGTGCTAGAGACGGGGGAGCCCACGGCCTCTACGAGCAGTACTTC.

This clonotype showed up just once. The germline gene is not matched at one end of the junction; a read error may be the cause. The chain links TRBV27 to TRBJ2-7, with TRBD1 matching over 9 bases. The germline V gene encodes CDR1 MNHEY and CDR2 SMNVEV (reference sequence). The CDR3 runs 12 residues. The CDR3: CDSRQGGGEQYF. CDR3 nucleotides: TGTGACAGCAGACAGGGGGGTGGCGAGCAGTACTTC.

This clonotype appeared many times. This rearrangement joins TRBV12-3 or TRBV12-4 to TRBJ1-1, with 11 bases lining up with TRBD1. This CDR3 is 15 amino acids long. With 6 bases clipped from V and 5 bases from J, the junction kept 8 bases outside the gene matches. The CDR3 DNA reads as TGTGCCAGCAGAACGGACAGGGGGCGAGATACTGAAGCTTTCTTT. Encoded protein: CASRTDRGRDTEAFF.

This chain uses TRBV5-5 with TRBJ1-5; D might be TRBD1 (5 bases). Germline V CDR1 and CDR2: SGHKS, YYEKEE (reference sequence). This CDR3 is built from 16 residues. The ends were cut back, 1 base at V and 9 bases at J, with 20 bases in the middle. The CDR3 loop is CASSLKAGPTGGPQHF. DNA of the CDR3: TGTGCCAGCAGCTTGAAGGCAGGACCCACGGGGGGGCCCCAGCATTTT.

This clonotype was picked up many times. This CDR3 reads CASSYSIRGGRGVEAFF. DNA for the CDR3: TGTGCCAGCAGTTACTCGATAAGAGGGGGCCGGGGGGTTGAAGCTTTCTTT. The chain combines TRBV6-5 with TRBJ1-1; 7 bases are shared with TRBD1. The V gene's germline CDR1 is MNHEY and CDR2 SVGAGI. The CDR3 has 17 amino acids. V lost 0 bases to trimming and J lost 7 bases; unmatched junction nucleotides: 14.

A word on this clonotype: Possible read error: a much larger clone is one base away. The V call is TRBV27, the J call TRBJ2-3, with a possible D match to TRBD1 (5 bases). The CDR3 extends over 14 amino acids. Per germline, CDR1 MNHEY and CDR2 SMNVEV (reference sequence). CDR3: CAISKVDRPDTQYF. Written as DNA, the CDR3 is TGTGCCATCAGTAAGGTTGACAGACCAGATACGCAGTATTTT.

This clonotype was detected ten times or more. The chain uses TRBV7-2 and TRBJ2-1, with 7 bases identical to TRBD2. This CDR3 spans 15 amino acids. V was clipped by 0 bases and J by 4 bases; unmatched bases: 3. Looked up from germline, CDR1 is SGHTA and CDR2 is FQGNSA. The CDR3 sequence is CASSLAGTTYNEQFF. For the CDR3, the DNA is TGTGCCAGCAGCTTAGCGGGGACTACATACAATGAGCAGTTCTTC.

About this clonotype: A much larger clone lies one base from this, so it may be a read error. The chain recombines TRBV5-1 with TRBJ2-3, with D uncertain. CDR3 length: 15 amino acids. CDR1 and CDR2 (germline): SGHRS, YFSETQ. The CDR3 here is CASSWIGEITDKQYF. The CDR3 bases are TGCGCCAGCAGCTGGATAGGAGAAATCACAGATAAGCAGTATTTT.

In this sample, this clonotype turned up a few times. The chain is built from TRBV7-9 and TRBJ1-3, with D unresolved. This CDR3 has 15 amino acids. V was clipped by 1 base and J by 2 bases, with 9 bases between them. The germline V gene has CDR1 SEHNR and CDR2 FQNEAQ (reference sequence). The CDR3 loop is CASSLGGVTGNTIYF. The CDR3 bases are TGTGCCAGCAGCTTAGGTGGGGTCACTGGAAACACCATATATTTT.

This clonotype was seen at least ten times. V gene TRBV28 combines with J gene TRBJ2-1; 13 bases are shared with TRBD2. The CDR3 runs to 18 residues. Germline loops: CDR1 MDHEN, CDR2 SYDVKM. J was trimmed by 1 base and V by 4 bases; bases with no gene match: 7. The CDR3 DNA reads as TGTGCCAGCAGTTCCAGACTAGCGGGAGGCTATTCCTACAATGAGCAGTTCTTC. As protein: CASSSRLAGGYSYNEQFF.

The V gene is TRBV9, the J gene TRBJ1-5, with D perhaps matching TRBD1 (5 bases). CDR1 and CDR2 (germline): SGDLS, YYNGEE. This CDR3 has 13 amino acids. Trimming removed 7 bases at V and 2 bases at J, with 10 bases between. The CDR3 region has the DNA TGTGCCAGCTCCTCGACAGGCAATCAGCCCCAGCATTTT. Translated: CASSSTGNQPQHF. The full variable domain, with the rest looked up from reference TRBV9 and TRBJ1-5, is DSGVTQTPKHLITATGQRVTLRCSPRSGDLSVYWYQQSLDQGLQFLIQYYNGEERAKGNILERFSAQQFPDLHSELNLSSLELGDSALYFCASSSTGNQPQHFGDGTRLSIL.

This clonotype appeared once. The J gene is TRBJ2-7, the V gene TRBV28; 12 bases align to TRBD2. The trim removed 5 bases at V and 0 bases at J, leaving 8 bases unmatched. Germline values: CDR1 MDHEN, CDR2 SYDVKM. This CDR3 comprises 17 residues. The CDR3 here is CASSHPPGLAGSYEQYF. The CDR3 nucleotides are TGTGCCAGCAGTCATCCTCCGGGACTAGCGGGCTCCTACGAGCAGTACTTC.

With respect to this clonotype: This sequence may be a read error, since a much larger clone differs from it by one base. The CDR3 spells CASSRTQTRSGANVLTF. CDR3 in DNA: TGCGCCAGCAGCCGTACGCAGACACGCTCTGGGGCCAACGTCCTGACTTTC. The V call is TRBV4-1, the J call TRBJ2-6; D unresolved. The CDR3 contains 17 residues. The germline V and J ends were trimmed by 4 bases and 0 bases, with 13 bases remaining between them. CDR1 is MGHRA, CDR2 YSYEKL, per germline.